The T cell receptor beta chain described here comes from a study of Ad26.COV2.S vaccination and SARS-CoV-2 variants. The treatment here: some 19 received Ad26.COV2.S at low or high dose, single or two shots; about 5 received placebo; per-sample allocation not given. Specimens were obtained on day 63 following the first vaccine or placebo injection. Assay used: immunoSEQ multiplex PCR; TCRdb lists only in-frame clones, some missing. The data show over 400,000 clones, approximately 92% seen once. J gave up 7 bases and V 4 bases, and 5 bases lay outside the gene matches. CDR1 and CDR2 from the germline V gene are GTSNPN and SVGIG (reference sequence). The CDR3 consists of 13 residues.

The chain carries TRBV30 and TRBJ1-4, with TRBD1 matching 8 bases. The specimen was peripheral blood, collected in a trial of Ad26.COV2.S vaccine versus placebo. The source is a person aged 18-65 years who received the Ad26.COV2.S COVID-19 vaccine or a placebo. The CDR3 DNA sequence: TGTGCCTGGAACTCAGGGGGCGGTGAAAAACTGTTTTTT. Amino acids: CAWNSGGGEKLFF.